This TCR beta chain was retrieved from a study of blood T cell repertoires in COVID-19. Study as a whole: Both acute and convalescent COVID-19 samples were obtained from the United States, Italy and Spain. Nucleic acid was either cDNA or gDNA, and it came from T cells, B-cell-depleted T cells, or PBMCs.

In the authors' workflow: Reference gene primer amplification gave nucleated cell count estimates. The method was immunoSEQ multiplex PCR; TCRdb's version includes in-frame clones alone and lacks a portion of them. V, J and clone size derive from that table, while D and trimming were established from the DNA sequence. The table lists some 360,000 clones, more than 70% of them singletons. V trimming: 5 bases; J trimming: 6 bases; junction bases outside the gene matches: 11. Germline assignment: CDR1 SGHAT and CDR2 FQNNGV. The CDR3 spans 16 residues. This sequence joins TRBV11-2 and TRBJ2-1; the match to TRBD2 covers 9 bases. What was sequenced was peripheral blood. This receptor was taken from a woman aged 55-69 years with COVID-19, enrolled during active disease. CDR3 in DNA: TGTGCCAGCAGCGGCCGTAGCGGGGGTTCAGGCAATGAGCAGTTCTTC. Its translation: CASSGRSGGSGNEQFF.